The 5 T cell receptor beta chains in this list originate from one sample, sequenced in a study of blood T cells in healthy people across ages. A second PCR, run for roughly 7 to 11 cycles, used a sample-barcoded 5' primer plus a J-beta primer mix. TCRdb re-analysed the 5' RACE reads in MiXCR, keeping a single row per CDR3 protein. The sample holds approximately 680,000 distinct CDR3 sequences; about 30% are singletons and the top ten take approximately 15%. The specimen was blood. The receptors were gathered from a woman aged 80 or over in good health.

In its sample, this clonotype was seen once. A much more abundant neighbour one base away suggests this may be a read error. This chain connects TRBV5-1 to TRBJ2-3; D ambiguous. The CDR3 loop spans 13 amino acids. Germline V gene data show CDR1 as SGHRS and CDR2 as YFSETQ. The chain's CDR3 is CASSGQATETQYF. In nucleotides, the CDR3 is TGCGCCAGCAGCGGGCAGGCCACAGAAACGCAGTATTTT.

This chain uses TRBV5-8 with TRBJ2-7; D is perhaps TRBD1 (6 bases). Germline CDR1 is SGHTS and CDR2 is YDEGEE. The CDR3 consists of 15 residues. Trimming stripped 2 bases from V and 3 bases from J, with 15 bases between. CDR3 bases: TGTGCCAGCAGCTTAGCTCCCGGACAGAGCTACGAGCAGTACTTC. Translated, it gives CASSLAPGQSYEQYF.

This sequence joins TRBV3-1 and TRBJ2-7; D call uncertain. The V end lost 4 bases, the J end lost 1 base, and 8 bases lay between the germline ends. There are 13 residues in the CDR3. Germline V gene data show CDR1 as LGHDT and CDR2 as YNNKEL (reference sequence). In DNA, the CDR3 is TGTGCCAGCAGCCGACACGGGTCCTACGAGCAGTACTTC. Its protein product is CASSRHGSYEQYF.

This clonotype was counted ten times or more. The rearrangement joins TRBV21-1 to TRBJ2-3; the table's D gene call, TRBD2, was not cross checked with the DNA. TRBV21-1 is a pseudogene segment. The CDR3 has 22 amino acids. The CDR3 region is CASSRFEGTSGGISPSTDTQYF. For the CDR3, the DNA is TGTGCCAGCAGCAGGTTCGAGGGGACTAGCGGGGGGATCAGCCCTAGCACAGATACGCAGTATTTT.

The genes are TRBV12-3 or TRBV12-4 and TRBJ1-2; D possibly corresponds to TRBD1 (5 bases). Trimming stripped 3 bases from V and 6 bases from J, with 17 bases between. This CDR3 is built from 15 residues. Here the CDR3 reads CASSFRDGIYDGYTF. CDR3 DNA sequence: TGTGCCAGCAGTTTCCGGGACGGGATTTACGATGGCTACACCTTC.